This TCR beta chain is from a study of T cell repertoires in cytomegalovirus infection. Study details: Signatures in public TCR beta sequences pointed to both CMV infection and matching HLA type. Study conclusions and caveats: What dominated the ex vivo response were HLA-C-restricted CMV-specific TCR beta clonotypes.

About this clonotype itself: Its antigen is undetermined.

TCRdb passed the reads through MiXCR, listing each CDR3 protein once. Of about 310,000 distinct CDR3 sequences listed, 15% to 20% are singletons. V lost 5 bases and J lost 4; bases outside the gene matches: 10. Germline-derived CDR1 and CDR2 are MNHEY and SVGEGT. The CDR3 runs 16 residues. This TCR was sampled from a human donor in good health (CMV status not recorded). Some clones in this sample may be carry-over from other donors' samples. The source material was PBMCs. The V gene is TRBV6-2 or TRBV6-3, the J gene TRBJ1-5; 8 bases are shared with TRBD1. The CDR3 DNA follows: TGTGCCAGCAGTCGGACCCAGGGGGCTCTAAATCAGCCCCAGCATTTT. This codes for CASSRTQGALNQPQHF.